This TCR beta chain comes out of a study of CXCR3-negative and CXCR3-positive naive CD8 T cells. The CDR3 runs 13 residues. Germline CDR1 SGHVS, CDR2 FNYEAQ. In regard to this clonotype: Antigen specificity is unknown.

With 300,000 cells each, the CD8+ T cell subsets were individually sorted in triplicate. Whole-study results and caveats: Against CXCR3-negative naive cells, CXCR3-positive naive cells showed more hydrophobic TRB CDR3s. Comparably high diversity marked both naive subsets, whereas memory CD8+ cells had much lower diversity.

All TRB cDNA libraries came from 5' RACE performed with UMI labels. From the 5' RACE reads, TCRdb lists one entry per CDR3 protein and no DNA. This sample's table reports fewer than 80,000 distinct CDR3 sequences. Sequenced input: naive CXCR3- CD8+ T cells from blood. As to subset: CD45RO-CCR7+CD27+CD95- naive CD8+ T cells lacking CXCR3 (TNR3-). V usage is TRBV7-6 and J usage is TRBJ1-1; TCRdb gives TRBD1 as the D gene, but with no DNA this cannot be confirmed. The receptor was derived from a human donor in good health. Some clones in this sample may be carry-over from other donors' samples. The CDR3 sequence is CASSLSGYTEAFF.